This TCR beta chain was sequenced in a study of T-cell reconstitution after alpha-beta-depleted transplantation in children. Findings of the study overall: One year after transplant, T-cell counts and diversity came mostly from newly produced T cells. As was reported, about two months after transplant, alpha-beta T cells came from several hundred expanded graft clones. The high TCRbeta diversity at day 60 in some patients came from surviving recipient T cells and thymic progenitors.

This CDR3 is built from 16 residues. With 4 bases clipped from V and 2 bases from J, the junction kept 7 bases outside the gene matches. Germline-derived CDR1 and CDR2 are SGHRS and YFSETQ. This clonotype was counted ten times or more. As yet, its antigen is unknown. A library of TCRbeta sequences, prepared with unique molecular identifiers, was generated. TCRdb reprocessed the PCR reads via MiXCR and lists one record per CDR3 protein. The table lists 700,000 to 850,000 distinct CDR3 sequences, approximately 15% of them singletons. The specimen comprised PBMCs, mostly from graft donor cells, sampled 360 days after TCRalphabeta/CD19-depleted stem cell transplant. The receptor was derived from a male patient between 5 and 17 years old who had a stem cell transplant for acute lymphoblastic leukemia, so the T cells may come from the graft donor. The chain joins TRBV5-1 to TRBJ2-7; 12 bases align to TRBD2. This CDR3 is CASSRTGLAGTYEQYF. CDR3 bases: TGCGCCAGCAGCCGCACTGGACTAGCGGGGACCTACGAGCAGTACTTC.